The subject of this entry is one TCR beta chain. Its specificity is not known. Per germline, CDR1 SQVTM and CDR2 ANQGSEA. The CDR3 has 19 residues. The trim removed 6 bases at V and 0 bases at J, leaving 16 bases unmatched. These data belong to a study of radiotherapy plus CTLA-4 blockade in lung cancer. Overall study results and limits: Interferon-beta and early blood T cell clone dynamics reportedly predicted response best. Among blood TCR repertoires after radiotherapy plus ipilimumab, tumor-derived clones expanded.

Assay: immunoSEQ multiplex PCR; the TCRdb copy retains only in-frame clones and omits some. Seen here are approximately 94,000 clones, roughly 80% observed once, and the top ten hold roughly a quarter. Chemo-refractory metastatic non-small-cell lung cancer patients were treated with focal radiation plus CTLA-4 blockade with ipilimumab. V and J are TRBV29-1 and TRBJ2-1; 11 positions match TRBD2. The clonotype comes from a human donor with non-small cell lung cancer that progressed on radiotherapy plus ipilimumab. The sample consisted of peripheral blood, taken from a patient treated with radiotherapy plus ipilimumab. CDR3 amino acids: CSVNQITGTSGSSYNEQFF. DNA of the CDR3: TGCAGCGTAAATCAAATCACCGGGACTAGCGGCAGCTCCTACAATGAGCAGTTCTTC.